The present T cell receptor (beta chain) was sequenced within a study of cytomegalovirus exposure and HLA in healthy donors (dated by TCRdb to 2017 to 2019). Looking at the study overall: According to an earlier analysis of around 600 of the donors, 150 million to 200 million T cells yielded 100 million or so unique TCR beta sequences and around 300 Gb of sequence data. Typing coverage differed by locus: A, B, C, DRB1 and DQB1 were typed in about 629-640 donors, DQA1 in 522, DPA1 in some 570, and DPB1 in 400 to 490. Of the roughly 400 genotyped donors, about 80% fell in the genetic ancestry cluster associated with self-reported Caucasian donors. A later analysis re-analyzed previously published TCR beta repertoires from 666 donors and added high-resolution HLA genotyping to study TCR occurrence patterns. The later analysis used no new phenotypic data to find candidate immune exposures, relying instead on TCR beta sequences and their occurrence across donors. Among 398 genotyped donors of the cohort, an average of 235,054 unique TCR beta nucleotide sequences were sequenced per donor, 15% to 20% of them non-productive. HLA typing included class I and class II loci at four-digit resolution. Roughly 300 gigabases of sequencing data and tens of millions of unique TCR sequences were included in an early release covering around 650 HLA-typed donors. To predict cytomegalovirus infection status, the study combined high-throughput TCR immunosequencing, statistical association of individual TCRs with disease status, and machine learning. Several DR-DQ haplotypes were treated as single units for association and clustering because of strong linkage in the cohort. The aim of the study was to test whether cataloging public T cell receptors could identify signatures of past pathogen exposure. All discovery cohort repertoires had been generated using a single sequencing platform. An earlier analysis of 450 to 750 of the donors used high-throughput TCR beta sequencing to judge whether each TCR beta V gene segment behaved as functional or pseudogenic. The study profiled the T cell repertoires of hundreds of subjects by immunosequencing and related them to cytomegalovirus serostatus. A later genetic analysis used genome-wide SNP genotypes for about 65% of the 666 donors, treating that subset as a discovery cohort. In addition to the first cohort of around 670 subjects, a separate validation cohort of over 90 different subjects was used. Donor age, sex, ethnicity and CMV serostatus were collected together with the repertoire data. On the study overall, not on this receptor specifically: Because some donors lacked HLA typing at each locus, the association tests relied only on the typed subset. The classifier was reported to diagnose cytomegalovirus status with high specificity and sensitivity in both the original and validation cohorts. A further reported finding was that TCR beta sequences accurately predicted the HLA-A and HLA-B alleles for most subjects in the first cohort. A later analysis reported that several top co-occurrence clusters appeared linked to parvovirus B19, influenza, CMV and Epstein-Barr virus. Sequencing depth was assumed to be roughly uniform across donors in the presence/absence analyses, though that assumption may not hold. Assigning TCR associations to individual alleles was difficult when HLA alleles, especially DR and DQ, strongly co-occurred. Some IMGT-functional V segments, including TRBV6-2 and TRBV6-3, could not be told apart with the 87-base-pair reads, so those segments were excluded. Most TCR sequences were seen in very few donors, while some public TCRs were found in many individuals. Specific HLA alleles were associated with 15,000 to 20,000 TCR beta sequences at a false discovery rate of 0.05 in a later analysis. The earlier analysis of about 600 of the donors excluded seventeen rarely observed V segments, including chromosome 9 orphons, because counts were too low. Compared with the roughly 710-donor mean, donors in an Asian-associated ancestry cluster had fewer N-insertions in productive TCRs, according to a later genetic analysis. In a later analysis, TCR association rates were found to vary across HLA loci, with the most associated TCRs seen for DRB1 alleles and the fewest for HLA-C alleles. In a later genetic analysis, a missense DCLRE1C variant was associated with V-gene and J-gene trimming of TCR beta chains, and the association was replicated in an independent cohort. Linkage disequilibrium might explain the correlated functional status among segregating V segments, but an unknown experimental factor could not be excluded. In an earlier analysis of some 500 of the donors, most TCR beta V segments were observed in productive rearrangements about 87% or about 30% of the time, broadly matching IMGT annotations. It was suggested by the authors that the approach could potentially be generalized to other disease states and immunological phenotypes. For the cohort, immune exposure information was limited to CMV serostatus. A later analysis found that most CMV-associated TCR beta chains appeared HLA-restricted, with HLA associations seemingly driven largely by CMV exposure. In a later analysis, HLA-associated TCR beta chains showed more clonal expansion and lower generation probabilities than non-associated chains that were equally common. A group of highly shared sequence variants was considered likely to be a technical artifact of the sequencing pipeline. The study listed 150 to 200 TCR beta chains as associated with cytomegalovirus. The cohort was sequenced for TCR beta chains only, and without alpha or paired-chain data the features that could be detected were limited. A few of the identified cytomegalovirus-associated TCR beta chains were confirmed in vitro to be specific for cytomegalovirus antigens.

Counted from cysteine to phenylalanine, this CDR3 has 16 amino acids. Left in the record is the CDR3 DNA by itself, 48 bases read in frame from the first base. Looking up the germline V gene yields CDR1 SGHRS and CDR2 YFSETQ. A distance of 16 bases separates the germline ends of V and J, which lose 4 bases and 2 bases respectively. This clone was counted a few times. Its antigen is unknown. One base away there is no much larger clone; base qualities are not given. The cohort was made up of approximately 670 healthy bone marrow donors. Cohort members were all nominally healthy when sampled, although unrecorded immune exposures were likely present. The donor was CMV seropositive and belonged to the group of about 290 seropositive cohort members. A peripheral blood sample was provided by each donor, and peripheral blood mononuclear cells were used for TCR beta sequencing. Genomic DNA was extracted from the blood cell samples with the Qiagen DNeasy Blood Extraction Kit.

Preparation of the library involved the immunoSEQ multiplex PCR assay. For the multiplex PCR, a mixture combining 60 forward primers for TCR Vbeta segments and 13 reverse primers for TCR Jbeta segments was used. Amplification of the CDR3 region of rearranged TCR beta genes was performed with a multiplex PCR assay on genomic DNA. The amplified TCR beta libraries were sequenced on the Illumina HiSeq System as 87-base-pair reads. The paper's data handling went like this. Across the roughly 700 repertoires, a later analysis counted approximately 83 million unique TCR beta chains, 8.5 million to 12 million of which were shared by at least two donors. To remove PCR and sequencing errors, raw reads were error-corrected and collapsed into unique sequences using a nearest-neighbor algorithm that merged closely related sequences. V, D and J gene segments were assigned by aligning CDR3 sequences to IMGT reference sequences. Each retained sequence needed at least a six-nucleotide match to both a V gene segment and a J gene segment. Rearrangements were called productive when the CDR3 lacked stop codons and stayed in frame with V and J; all others were non-productive. Following IMGT convention, CDR3 was defined as the stretch from the second conserved V-encoded cysteine up to the conserved J-encoded phenylalanine. Sequences without an unambiguous match to a single V gene segment were excluded from the earlier analysis of about 640 of the donors. In an earlier analysis of some 590 of the donors, a V segment was called functional when productive rearrangements were above 56.7%, and segregating when the standard deviation between donors exceeded 5%. A statistical classification framework was built for diagnosing cytomegalovirus status from the catalog of TCR beta chain sequences. V and J gene assignment, in a later analysis, came from comparing TCR nucleotide sequences with IMGT/GENE-DB human TR gene sequences. Using the TCRdist pipeline, a later analysis assigned CDR3 sequences along with most-parsimonious VDJ recombination scenarios. In a later analysis, each TCR beta chain was defined by its CDR3 amino acid sequence together with its V-gene family, and reads without a unique V-gene family were excluded. To address suspected cross-contamination and a sequencing artifact, a later analysis removed 450 to 700 highly shared, low-generation-probability nucleotide sequences. In a later analysis, a clonal expansion index for each public chain was calculated from normalized within-repertoire ranks of inferred template counts. In a later analysis, generation probabilities were computed with a VDJ recombination model fitted to out-of-frame rearrangements, and the resulting probabilities were checked against IGoR. In a later analysis, hypergeometric tests were used to score TCR-TCR, TCR-HLA and TCR-CMV co-occurrence, with a repertoire-size bias correction applied to TCR pairs. In a later analysis, false discovery rates were estimated by permuting HLA or CMV assignments 20 times. In a later analysis, co-occurring TCRs were grouped using DBSCAN, and TCRdist sequence similarity was added for clustering within HLA-allele-positive subsets. Repertoires with fewer than 30,000 or more than 120,000 public chains, plus five repertoires with anomalous nucleotide sharing, were excluded from co-occurrence clustering. TCRdb's version of the immuneACCESS table is confined to in-frame rearrangements and falls short of the full clone set. An unresolved V gene accounts for under half of the shortfall where checked; the remainder is of unknown origin. V, J and clone size are taken as reported in that table, and D and trimming were inferred from the DNA itself. A total of some 51,000 clones appear in this sample, approximately 71% of them only once. Jointly, the top ten make up 30% to 35% of the sample.

The chain couples TRBV5-1 to TRBJ2-1; TRBD2 is a possible D gene, resting on 6 matching bases. What was sequenced was PBMCs. The receptor comes from a man aged 40-49 years in good health and CMV-seropositive. The DNA sequence is TGCGCCAGCAGCGCTACGGGGGATCCGACCTACAATGAGCAGTTCTTC. This translates into CASSATGDPTYNEQFF. Reference TRBV5-1 and TRBJ2-1 genes cover what lies past the CDR3, so the full variable domain is KAGVTQTPRYLIKTRGQQVTLSCSPISGHRSVSWYQQTPGQGLQFLFEYFSETQRNKGNFPGRFSGRQFSNSRSEMNVSTLELGDSALYLCASSATGDPTYNEQFFGPGTRLTVL.